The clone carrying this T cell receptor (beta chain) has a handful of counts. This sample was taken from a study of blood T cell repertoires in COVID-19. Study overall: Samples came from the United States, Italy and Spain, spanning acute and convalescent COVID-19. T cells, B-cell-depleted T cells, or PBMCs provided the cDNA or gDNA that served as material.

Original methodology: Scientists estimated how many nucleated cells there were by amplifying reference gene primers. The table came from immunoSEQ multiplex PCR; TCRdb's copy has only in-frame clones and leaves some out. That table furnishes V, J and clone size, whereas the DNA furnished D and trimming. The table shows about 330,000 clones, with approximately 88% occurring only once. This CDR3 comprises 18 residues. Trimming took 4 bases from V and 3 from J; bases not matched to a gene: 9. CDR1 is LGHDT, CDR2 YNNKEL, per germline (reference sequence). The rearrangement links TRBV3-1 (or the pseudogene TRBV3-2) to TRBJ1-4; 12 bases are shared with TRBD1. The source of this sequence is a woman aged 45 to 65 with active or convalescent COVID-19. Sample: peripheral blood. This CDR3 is CASSPARDRGLSNEKLFF. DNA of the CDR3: TGTGCCAGCAGCCCCGCCCGGGACAGGGGGCTATCTAATGAAAAACTGTTTTTT.